This T cell receptor (beta chain) emerged from a study of early T cells in non-severe SARS-CoV-2 infection. Study details: Unsorted whole blood bulk RNA was sequenced, with unpaired chains.

With regard to this clonotype: Its specificity is unknown.

General observations from the study: Matching against VDJdb likely underestimated virus-specific expansions, favoring anti-spike CD8.

The TCR library protocol was used to attach unique molecular identifiers. These identifiers were attached to individual cDNA molecules. TCRdb redid the calling of the 5' RACE reads with MiXCR, one entry per CDR3 protein. The repertoire includes 50,000 to 65,000 distinct CDR3 sequences, 20% to 25% of them detected once, and about 15% sits in the top ten. The specimen was whole blood, collected at baseline. The sequence derives from an adult who was a healthcare worker with PCR-confirmed SARS-CoV-2 infection or an uninfected control (not recorded which).

CDR3 amino acids: CASSVGQWGTPSYEQYF. The CDR3, as DNA: TGTGCCAGCAGCGTAGGGCAGTGGGGGACACCGAGCTACGAGCAGTACTTC. The gene calls are TRBV9 and TRBJ2-7; TRBD1 might be the D (6 bases). Germline V CDR1 and CDR2: SGDLS, YYNGEE. CDR3 length: 17 residues. The V gene lost 0 bases and the J gene lost 3 bases, with 19 bases spanning the gap.